Presented here are 24 T cell receptor beta chains from one specimen sequenced in a study of T cells expressing NK-cell markers. TCRdb reprocessed the 5' RACE reads and stores each CDR3 protein as one record, lacking DNA. Its clone listing holds about 150,000 distinct CDR3 sequences. The sequenced sample consisted of blood T cells: a sorted CD56 or NKG2C T cell subset, CD4+ or CD8+ T cells, or bulk PBMC T cells (not recorded which). The receptors were sampled from a woman between 45 and 60 years old in good health.

This chain links TRBV25-1 with TRBJ2-6; no DNA is available, so the TRBD2 call from TCRdb remains unchecked. This CDR3 spans 17 amino acids. From germline, CDR1 is MGHDK and CDR2 SYGVNS. CDR3 protein: CASSVAVPLSGANVLTF.

V usage is TRBV2 and J usage is TRBJ2-3; TCRdb outputs TRBD2, but without DNA this stays unchecked. CDR1 SNHLY and CDR2 FYNNEI come from the germline V gene. The CDR3 consists of 17 residues. CDR3 protein: CASSEIAGRVGTDTQYF.

The chain is built from TRBV30 and TRBJ2-1; TCRdb calls TRBD1, which cannot be checked without DNA. The CDR3 contains 13 residues. Germline loops: CDR1 GTSNPN, CDR2 SVGIG (reference sequence). CDR3 sequence: CAWSAGRYNEQFF.

The V call is TRBV7-9, the J call TRBJ2-2; TCRdb lists TRBD1, though no DNA is available to test this call. The CDR3 length is 15 residues. CDR1 is SEHNR and CDR2 is FQNEAQ in the germline V gene (reference sequence). The CDR3 is CASSQRTGRTGELFF.

The V call is TRBV20-1, the J call TRBJ2-7; the TCRdb D gene call, TRBD1, has no DNA to confirm it. Germline V gene sequence: CDR1 DFQATT, CDR2 SNEGSKA (reference sequence). The CDR3 loop spans 14 amino acids. CDR3 protein: CSARAEGGPYEQYF.

This chain uses TRBV7-9 with TRBJ2-4; absent DNA, TCRdb's TRBD2 call cannot be checked. The CDR3 has 17 residues. Germline V lookup: CDR1 SEHNR, CDR2 FQNEAQ (reference sequence). The CDR3 sequence is CASSPPLAEIAKNIQYF.

The CDR3 loop is CASSESEGENTEAFF. This chain uses TRBV2 with TRBJ1-1. The length of the CDR3 is 15 residues. In germline, CDR1 is SNHLY, CDR2 FYNNEI.

This chain's CDR3 is CASSATGYEQYF. V is TRBV4-1 and J is TRBJ2-7; TCRdb picks TRBD1, but there is no DNA to check that call. Germline CDR1 reads MGHRA; CDR2 reads YSYEKL. The CDR3 has 12 amino acids.

The chain employs TRBV27 and TRBJ2-2. The germline V gene has CDR1 MNHEY and CDR2 SMNVEV (reference sequence). The CDR3 runs to 17 residues. CDR3 region: CASSPNWDYLNTGELFF.

The chain has TRBV7-3 and TRBJ2-1; TCRdb calls TRBD1, which cannot be checked without DNA. This CDR3 has 14 residues. Germline V gene sequence: CDR1 SGHTA, CDR2 FQGTGA. CDR3 region: CASSLGTAYNEQFF.

The V and J genes are TRBV15 and TRBJ2-2; there is no DNA to check the TCRdb D call of TRBD1. CDR3 length equals 16 residues. Germline values: CDR1 LNHNV, CDR2 YYDKDF (reference sequence). CDR3 amino acids: CATSERTEMNTGELFF.

This chain uses TRBV3-1 with TRBJ2-2; TCRdb outputs TRBD2, but without DNA this stays unchecked. The CDR3 contains 19 residues. The germline V gene encodes CDR1 LGHDT and CDR2 YNNKEL (reference sequence). The CDR3 here is CASSQVGGGLAGNTGELFF.

The rearrangement joins TRBV27 to TRBJ1-5; TCRdb reports TRBD1, a call that lacks DNA to check it against. The CDR3 contains 15 residues. CDR1 is MNHEY, CDR2 SMNVEV, per germline (reference sequence). The CDR3 here is CASSSGTGNGQPQHF.

J is TRBJ2-1 and V is TRBV27; as DNA is missing, the TRBD1 call by TCRdb cannot be tested. Per germline, CDR1 MNHEY and CDR2 SMNVEV (reference sequence). CDR3 size: 15 residues. CDR3 sequence: CASRLQGAGLNEQFF.

CDR3 in amino acids: CSARDWQGAFEAFF. J is TRBJ1-1 and V is TRBV20-1; checking the TCRdb D call of TRBD1 is not possible without DNA. CDR1 is DFQATT and CDR2 is SNEGSKA in the germline V gene (reference sequence). The CDR3 length is 14 residues.

The chain joins TRBV4-1 to TRBJ2-2; lacking DNA, the TRBD2 call made by TCRdb goes unchecked. The CDR3 extends over 13 amino acids. Germline V lookup: CDR1 MGHRA, CDR2 YSYEKL. The CDR3 sequence is CASSHPSTGELFF.

The chain recombines TRBV11-2 with TRBJ2-5; TCRdb indicates TRBD2, and absent DNA this call remains unverified. CDR1 and CDR2 (germline): SGHAT, FQNNGV. The CDR3 is made up of 15 amino acids. CDR3 residues: CASSFSPGSQETQYF.

This chain joins TRBV14 and TRBJ2-2. The CDR3 is 13 residues long. Germline assignment: CDR1 SGHDN and CDR2 FVKESK. The CDR3 here is CASSQPSTGELFF. The full variable domain, completed using reference TRBV14 and TRBJ2-2, is EAGVTQFPSHSVIEKGQTVTLRCDPISGHDNLYWYRRVMGKEIKFLLHFVKESKQDESGMPNNRFLAERTGGTYSTLKVQPAELEDSGVYFCASSQPSTGELFFGEGSRLTVL.

The chain couples TRBV3-1 to TRBJ2-5; checking the TCRdb D call of TRBD2 is not possible without DNA. The CDR3 extends over 16 amino acids. In germline, CDR1 is LGHDT, CDR2 YNNKEL (reference sequence). The CDR3 spells CASSQETSGGQETQYF.

The chain combines TRBV29-1 with TRBJ1-2. The CDR3 loop spans 16 amino acids. The germline V gene has CDR1 SQVTM and CDR2 ANQGSEA. CDR3 residues: CSVEDSDGLPRNGYTF.

The rearrangement joins TRBV25-1 to TRBJ1-4. Germline V gene sequence: CDR1 MGHDK, CDR2 SYGVNS. The CDR3 covers 15 residues. The CDR3 sequence is CASSEYTGRGEKLFF.

V gene TRBV20-1 combines with J gene TRBJ2-1; the D call of TRBD1 rests on TCRdb alone, since no DNA is present to check it. CDR3 length: 16 amino acids. CDR1 and CDR2 (germline): DFQATT, SNEGSKA (reference sequence). CDR3 in amino acids: CSALKPQGQVYNEQFF.

The chain's CDR3 is CASSSTSGAESSTDTQYF. The chain employs TRBV5-6 and TRBJ2-3; the D gene TCRdb calls, TRBD2, cannot be checked with no DNA. The germline CDR1 and CDR2 sequences are SGHDT and YYEEEE. The CDR3 has 18 amino acids.

CDR3 protein: CASSLEGAGRRKSYNEQFF. This sequence joins TRBV5-1 and TRBJ2-1; no DNA is available, so the TRBD2 call from TCRdb remains unchecked. Germline V CDR1 and CDR2: SGHRS, YFSETQ. The CDR3 runs to 19 residues.